This TCR beta chain was profiled in a study of immune evolution from preneoplasia to lung adenocarcinoma (dated by TCRdb to the early 2020s). For context, the study as a whole: No AAH lesions showed HLA loss of heterozygosity, compared with about 6.3% of AIS, roughly 15% of MIA and around 35% of ADC lesions. The study used immune gene expression, TCR sequencing and multiplex immunofluorescence to profile the immune contexture of lung adenocarcinoma precursors and invasive adenocarcinoma. Resected precursor lesions (AAH, AIS, MIA) and invasive adenocarcinomas were compared with paired morphologically normal lung tissue. In total, the cohort included 53 patients with pulmonary nodules, all of whom underwent surgical resection. POLYSOLVER was used to infer Class I HLA alleles from exome data, and LOHHLA was used to detect allele-specific HLA loss. The immune data were integrated with whole exome sequencing and methylation data obtained from the same cohort of nodules. The TCR sequencing data were obtained from 51 patients. According to the study, some 97 samples were used for TCR sequencing. Sample size was determined by specimen availability and not by a prior power calculation.

CDR1 SQVTM and CDR2 ANQGSEA were looked up in the germline V gene. The CDR3 starts with the cysteine, ends with the phenylalanine, and has 15 residues. Only the CDR3 part of the read is kept: 45 bases, read in frame from the first base. V and J lose 4 bases and 4 bases, and a span of 19 bases separates them. TCR beta CDR3 regions were sequenced from DNA using the immunoSEQ hsTCRbeta Kit. As for the original processing: TCR sequencing data were analysed with the ImmunoSEQ Analyzer. T cell clonality was defined as 1 minus Pielou's evenness computed on productive rearrangements. To measure T cell diversity, the inverse Simpson index was applied to productive templates. T cell density was TCR beta template counts normalized to usable DNA, estimated by amplifying and sequencing housekeeping genes. Two-sided Kruskal-Wallis tests were used to compare TCR metrics between histologic stages. Drawn from immuneACCESS, this table holds only the in-frame rearrangements with V and J called that TCRdb kept. Clones are partly lost; checked studies trace under half to an unresolved V gene and leave the rest unexplained. D and trimming were read from the DNA, whereas the V and J calls and clone size are those reported in that table. Across this sample there are over a thousand clones, with approximately 79% seen only once. The top ten constitute roughly a tenth of the sample.

Concerning this clone itself: It has no known antigen specificity. Base qualities are not at hand, and no much larger clone is one base apart.

The patients had resection in Japan or China between the mid-2010s and the late 2010s. The histologic diagnosis of each case was independently confirmed on H&E slides by two lung cancer pathologists. Macro-dissection after pathologic assessment enriched premalignant or tumor cells for nucleic acid extraction. DNA was isolated from FFPE tissue using the AllPrep DNA/RNA FFPE Kit. What the study reported, not specific to this receptor: The findings reflected association rather than direct causation, and larger cohorts with long-term follow-up and longitudinal biopsies were considered necessary. Clonality was highest in normal lung, while later-stage lesions appeared to show lower clonality but higher T cell density and diversity. Because all patients came from Japan and China, whether the findings apply to Western populations was uncertain. Top T cell clone frequencies were highest in normal lung and appeared to decrease progressively from AAH through AIS, MIA and invasive adenocarcinoma. T cell clonality was highest in KRAS-mutant nodules compared with EGFR-mutant or double wild-type lesions.

The chain joins TRBV29-1 to TRBJ1-2, with TRBD1 perhaps the D gene, on 6 matching bases. Sequencing used FFPE atypical adenomatous hyperplasia tissue from the lung. This specimen's cell subset or site label, per the study, means: atypical adenomatous hyperplasia (AAH), lung preneoplasia. The clonotype comes from a person aged 65 to 79 with lung adenocarcinoma. The DNA sequence is TGCAGCGTTGGGGACACAGGGTATGCTCCCTATGGCTACACCTTC. It specifies CSVGDTGYAPYGYTF.